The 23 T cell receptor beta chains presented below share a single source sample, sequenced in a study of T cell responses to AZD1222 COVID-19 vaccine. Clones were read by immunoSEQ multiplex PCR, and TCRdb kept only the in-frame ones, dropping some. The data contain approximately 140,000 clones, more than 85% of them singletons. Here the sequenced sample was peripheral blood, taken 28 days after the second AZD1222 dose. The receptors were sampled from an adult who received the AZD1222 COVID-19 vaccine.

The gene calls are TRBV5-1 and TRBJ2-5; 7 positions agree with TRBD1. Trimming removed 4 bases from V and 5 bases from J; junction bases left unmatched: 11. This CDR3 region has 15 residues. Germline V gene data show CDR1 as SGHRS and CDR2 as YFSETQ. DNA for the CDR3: TGCGCCAGCAGCGTATCCGGGACAGCGGAGGAGACCCAGTACTTC. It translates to CASSVSGTAEETQYF.

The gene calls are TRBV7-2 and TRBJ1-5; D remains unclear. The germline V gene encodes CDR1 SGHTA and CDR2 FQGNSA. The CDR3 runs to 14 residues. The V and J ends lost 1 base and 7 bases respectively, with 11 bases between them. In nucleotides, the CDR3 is TGTGCCAGCAGCTTAGGAGTAGGGTGGCAGCCCCAGCATTTT. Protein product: CASSLGVGWQPQHF.

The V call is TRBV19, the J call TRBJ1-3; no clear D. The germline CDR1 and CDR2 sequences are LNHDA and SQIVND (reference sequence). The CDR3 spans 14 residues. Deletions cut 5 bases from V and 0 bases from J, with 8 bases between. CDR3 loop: CASSRDGSGNTIYF. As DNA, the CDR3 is TGTGCCAGTAGTCGTGACGGCTCTGGAAACACCATATATTTT.

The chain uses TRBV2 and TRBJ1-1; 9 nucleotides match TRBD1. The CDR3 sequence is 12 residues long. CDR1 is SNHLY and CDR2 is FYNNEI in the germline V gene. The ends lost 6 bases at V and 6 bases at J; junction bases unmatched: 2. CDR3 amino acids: CASRDRGPEAFF. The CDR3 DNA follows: TGTGCCAGCAGGGACAGGGGACCTGAAGCTTTCTTT. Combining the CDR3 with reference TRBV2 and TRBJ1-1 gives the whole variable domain EPEVTQTPSHQVTQMGQEVILRCVPISNHLYFYWYRQILGQKVEFLVSFYNNEISEKSEIFDDQFSVERPDGSNFTLKIRSTKLEDSAMYFCASRDRGPEAFFGQGTRLTVV.

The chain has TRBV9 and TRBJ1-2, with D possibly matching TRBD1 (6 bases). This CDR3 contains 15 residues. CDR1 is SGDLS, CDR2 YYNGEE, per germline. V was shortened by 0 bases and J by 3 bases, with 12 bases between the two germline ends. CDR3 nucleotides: TGTGCCAGCAGCGTAGGGTCAGGGGCGGACTATGGCTACACCTTC. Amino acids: CASSVGSGADYGYTF.

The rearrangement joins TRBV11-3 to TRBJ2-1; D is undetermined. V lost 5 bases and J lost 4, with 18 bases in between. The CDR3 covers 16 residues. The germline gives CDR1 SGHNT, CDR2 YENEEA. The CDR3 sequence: CASSPNSRSVYNEQFF. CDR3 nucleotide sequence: TGTGCCAGCAGCCCCAATAGTAGGTCAGTTTACAATGAGCAGTTCTTC.

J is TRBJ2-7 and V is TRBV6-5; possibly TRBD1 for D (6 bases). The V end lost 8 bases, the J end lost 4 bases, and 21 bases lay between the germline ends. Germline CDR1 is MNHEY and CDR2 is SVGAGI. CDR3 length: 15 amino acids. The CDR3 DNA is TGTGCCAGCTCTGGGGGCGGTACTACCTCTTACGAGCAGTACTTC. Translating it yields CASSGGGTTSYEQYF.

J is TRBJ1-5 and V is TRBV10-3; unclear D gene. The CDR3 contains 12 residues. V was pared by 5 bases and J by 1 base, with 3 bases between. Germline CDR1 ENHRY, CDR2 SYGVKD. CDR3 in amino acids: CAISHSNQPQHF. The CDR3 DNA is TGTGCCATCAGTCACAGCAATCAGCCCCAGCATTTT.

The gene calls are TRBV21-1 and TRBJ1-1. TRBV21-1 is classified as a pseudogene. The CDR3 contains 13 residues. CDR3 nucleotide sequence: TGTGCCAGCAGCAAACAGAGGAACACTGAAGCTTTCTTT. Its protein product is CASSKQRNTEAFF.

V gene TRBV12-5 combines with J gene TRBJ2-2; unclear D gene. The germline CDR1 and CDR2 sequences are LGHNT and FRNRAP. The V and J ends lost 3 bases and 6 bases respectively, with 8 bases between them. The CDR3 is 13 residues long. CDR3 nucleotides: TGTGCTAGTGGTTTTGTGGCGTCCGGGGAGCTGTTTTTT. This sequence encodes CASGFVASGELFF.

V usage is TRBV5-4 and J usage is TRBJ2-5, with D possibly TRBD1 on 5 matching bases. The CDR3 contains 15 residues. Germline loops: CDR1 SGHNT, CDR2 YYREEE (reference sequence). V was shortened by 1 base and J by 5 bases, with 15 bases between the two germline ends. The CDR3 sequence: CASSLRGAIGETQYF. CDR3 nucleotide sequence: TGTGCCAGCAGCTTGAGGGGCGCTATCGGGGAGACCCAGTACTTC.

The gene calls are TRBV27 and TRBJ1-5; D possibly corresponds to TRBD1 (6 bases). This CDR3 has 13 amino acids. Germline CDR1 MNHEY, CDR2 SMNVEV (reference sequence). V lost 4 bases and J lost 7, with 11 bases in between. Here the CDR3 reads CASSSQGAQPQHF. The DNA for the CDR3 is TGTGCCAGCAGTTCACAGGGAGCCCAGCCCCAGCATTTT.

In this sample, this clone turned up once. CDR3 amino acids: CASSFGAENTDTQYF. CDR3 DNA sequence: TGTGCCAGCAGTTTCGGGGCGGAAAACACAGATACGCAGTATTTT. The chain combines TRBV27 with TRBJ2-3; D possibly uses TRBD1 or TRBD2 (5 bases each). The CDR3 is 15 amino acids. The germline V gene has CDR1 MNHEY and CDR2 SMNVEV (reference sequence). Trimming removed 3 bases from V and 2 bases from J, with 12 bases in between.

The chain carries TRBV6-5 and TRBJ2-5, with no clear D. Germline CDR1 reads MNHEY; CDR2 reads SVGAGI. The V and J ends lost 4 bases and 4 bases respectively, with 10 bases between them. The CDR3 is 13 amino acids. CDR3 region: CASSLKWGETQYF. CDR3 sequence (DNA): TGTGCCAGCAGTTTGAAATGGGGAGAGACCCAGTACTTC.

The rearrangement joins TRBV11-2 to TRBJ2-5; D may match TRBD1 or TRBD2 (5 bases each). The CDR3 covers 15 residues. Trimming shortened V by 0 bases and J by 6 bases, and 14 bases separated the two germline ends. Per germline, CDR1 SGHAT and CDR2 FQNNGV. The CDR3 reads CASSLEGTRKKTQYF. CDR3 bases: TGTGCCAGCAGCTTAGAAGGGACGCGTAAAAAGACCCAGTACTTC.

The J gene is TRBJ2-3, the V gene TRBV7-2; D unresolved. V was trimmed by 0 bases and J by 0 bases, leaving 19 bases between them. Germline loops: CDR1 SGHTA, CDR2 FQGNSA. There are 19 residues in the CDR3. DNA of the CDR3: TGTGCCAGCAGCTTAGCGCTGGGCTTTTATGCAGCTAGCACAGATACGCAGTATTTT. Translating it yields CASSLALGFYAASTDTQYF.

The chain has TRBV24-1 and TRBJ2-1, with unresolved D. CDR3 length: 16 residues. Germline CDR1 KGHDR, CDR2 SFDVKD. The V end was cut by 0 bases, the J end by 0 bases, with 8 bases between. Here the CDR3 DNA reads TGTGCCACCAGTGATTTGAAGGCGGCCTCCTACAATGAGCAGTTCTTC. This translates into CATSDLKAASYNEQFF.

The CDR3 nucleotides read TGTGCCAGCAGCGGCCTTCTAGCGGATGCAGACACCGGGGAGCTGTTTTTT. Translation gives CASSGLLADADTGELFF. The V call is TRBV9, the J call TRBJ2-2; 7 positions match TRBD2. Germline assignment: CDR1 SGDLS and CDR2 YYNGEE. V dropped 3 bases and J dropped 3; count of bases not matched to a gene: 11. CDR3 length: 17 amino acids.

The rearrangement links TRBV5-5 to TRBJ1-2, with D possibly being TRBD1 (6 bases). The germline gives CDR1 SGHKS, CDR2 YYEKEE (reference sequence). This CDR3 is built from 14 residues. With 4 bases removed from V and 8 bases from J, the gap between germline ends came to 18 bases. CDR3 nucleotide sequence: TGTGCCAGCAGCCAGACCGGGGGGGGCTGGGGCTACACCTTC. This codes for CASSQTGGGWGYTF.

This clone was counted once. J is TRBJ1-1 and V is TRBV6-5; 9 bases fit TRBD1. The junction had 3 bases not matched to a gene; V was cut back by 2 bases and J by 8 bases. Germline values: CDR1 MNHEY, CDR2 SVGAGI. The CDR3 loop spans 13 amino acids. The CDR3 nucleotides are TGTGCCAGCAGTTACCGGGACAGGGCGGAAGCTTTCTTT. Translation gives CASSYRDRAEAFF.

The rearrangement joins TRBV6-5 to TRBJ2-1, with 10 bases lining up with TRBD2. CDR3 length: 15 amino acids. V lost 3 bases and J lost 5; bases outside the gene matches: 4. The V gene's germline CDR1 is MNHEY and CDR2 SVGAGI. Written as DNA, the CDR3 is TGTGCCAGCAGTTATCTACTAGCGGGGAACAATGAGCAGTTCTTC. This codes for CASSYLLAGNNEQFF.

The CDR3 nucleotides read TGTGCCAGCAGCCAAGAGGTCGGGACTTTCCGGTCGGAGACCCAGTACTTC. It specifies CASSQEVGTFRSETQYF. V is TRBV14 and J is TRBJ2-5; D is possibly TRBD2 (6 bases). The V and J ends lost 0 bases and 5 bases respectively, with 19 bases between them. This CDR3 comprises 17 residues. CDR1 and CDR2 from the germline V gene are SGHDN and FVKESK.

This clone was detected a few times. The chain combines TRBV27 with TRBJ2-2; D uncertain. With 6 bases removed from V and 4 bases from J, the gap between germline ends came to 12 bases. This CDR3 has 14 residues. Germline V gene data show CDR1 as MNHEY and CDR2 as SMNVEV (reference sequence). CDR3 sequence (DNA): TGTGCCAGCAGGAGACCCAGTGGCACCGGGGAGCTGTTTTTT. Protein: CASRRPSGTGELFF.